These 8 T cell receptor beta chains came from one sample sequenced in a study. TCRdb redid the calling of the 5' RACE reads with MiXCR, one entry per CDR3 protein. The table lists tens of thousands of distinct CDR3 sequences, 27% of them singletons, with less than 2.5% in the top ten. The sorted Tregs were CD4+CD25+CD127-/low cells. The specimen sequenced was tumor-infiltrating Tregs sorted from the breast tumor. All receptors derive from a female donor with breast cancer.

This clonotype was counted many times. This rearrangement joins TRBV20-1 to TRBJ2-1; D may be TRBD1 or TRBD2 (7 bases each). V was trimmed by 5 bases and J by 3 bases, leaving 14 bases between them. CDR3 length: 14 residues. Looked up from germline, CDR1 is DFQATT and CDR2 is SNEGSKA (reference sequence). CDR3: CSAPQGEGYNEQFF. The CDR3 DNA reads as TGCAGTGCTCCCCAGGGGGAGGGCTACAATGAGCAGTTCTTC.

This chain connects TRBV6-5 to TRBJ2-7, with TRBD1 identical over 7 bases. The V gene end was trimmed by 7 bases and the J gene end by 6 bases; junction bases not matched to a gene: 3. The germline CDR1 and CDR2 sequences are MNHEY and SVGAGI. This CDR3 is 11 amino acids long. For the CDR3, the DNA is TGTGCCAGCACACAGGGGACCGAGCAGTACTTC. It yields the protein CASTQGTEQYF.

This clonotype has just one count. A much larger clonotype is one base distant, so this may be a read error. The chain carries TRBV5-4 and TRBJ2-7, with 14 bases aligning to TRBD2. Germline lookup yields CDR1 SGHNT and CDR2 YYREEE (reference sequence). This CDR3 has 18 amino acids. CDR3 loop: CAGSRGTSGRSATAEQYF. In DNA, the CDR3 is TGTGCCGGCAGCCGCGGGACTAGCGGGAGATCAGCAACTGCCGAGCAGTACTTC.

This clonotype was observed a single time. At one end the junction does not follow the germline gene, possibly because of a read error. The genes are TRBV7-3 and TRBJ2-6; 7 nucleotides line up with TRBD1. Germline V CDR1 and CDR2: SGHTA, FQGTGA. The CDR3 extends over 14 amino acids. The CDR3 DNA sequence: TGTGCCAGTACGACAGGGCCAGGGGCCAACGCCCTGACTTTC. Protein sequence: CASTTGPGANALTF. Full variable domain (remainder filled in from reference TRBV7-3 and TRBJ2-6): GAGVSQTPSNKVTEKGKYVELRCDPISGHTALYWYRQSLGQGPEFLIYFQGTGAADDSGLPNDRFFAVRPEGSVSTLKIQRTERGDSAVYLCASTTGPGANALTFGAGSRLTVL.

This clonotype was seen many times. The chain has TRBV12-3 or TRBV12-4 and TRBJ1-3; D gene unclear. V dropped 5 bases and J dropped 0 bases, with 5 bases sitting between them. The CDR3 consists of 13 residues. The CDR3 sequence: CASSLYSGNTIYF. The CDR3 DNA follows: TGTGCCAGCAGTCTTTACTCTGGAAACACCATATATTTT.

This clonotype came up a few times. The J gene is TRBJ2-1, the V gene TRBV5-1, with a tentative D call TRBD2 (5 bases). The V gene lost 2 bases and the J gene lost 4 bases, with 10 bases spanning the gap. The CDR3 runs to 14 residues. The germline CDR1 and CDR2 sequences are SGHRS and YFSETQ. The CDR3 reads CASSFQRQYNEQFF. The CDR3 nucleotides are TGCGCCAGCAGCTTCCAGCGGCAGTACAATGAGCAGTTCTTC. The full variable domain, rest sourced from reference TRBV5-1 and TRBJ2-1, is KAGVTQTPRYLIKTRGQQVTLSCSPISGHRSVSWYQQTPGQGLQFLFEYFSETQRNKGNFPGRFSGRQFSNSRSEMNVSTLELGDSALYLCASSFQRQYNEQFFGPGTRLTVL.

Notes on this clonotype: This may stem from a read error, because a much larger clone lies one nucleotide away. The chain couples TRBV3-1 to TRBJ2-2; tentative D call: TRBD2 (5 bases). Germline V CDR1 and CDR2: LGHDT, YNNKEL (reference sequence). The CDR3 has 14 amino acids. This CDR3 reads CASSPPTYTGERFF. The CDR3 DNA reads TGTGCCAGCAGCCCCCCAACCTACACCGGGGAGCGGTTTTTT.

This clonotype turned up a few times. This chain links TRBV6-5 with TRBJ1-2; perhaps TRBD1 as D (5 bases). The germline gives CDR1 MNHEY, CDR2 SVGAGI. Trimming removed 0 bases from V and 2 bases from J, with 13 bases in between. This CDR3 contains 16 residues. The CDR3 DNA reads as TGTGCCAGCAGTTACTCGAATGGGGGGACCAACTATGGCTACACCTTC. As protein: CASSYSNGGTNYGYTF.